The sequence of this T cell receptor beta chain was determined in a study of blood T cell repertoires in COVID-19. This clone was found once. Germline CDR1 reads SNHLY; CDR2 reads FYNNEI. Between the trimmed V and J ends, which lost 1 base and 2 bases, there was a span of 6 bases. The CDR3 contains 14 residues. Sequencing was performed with immunoSEQ multiplex PCR; in TCRdb, only in-frame clones are kept and a portion is missing. This sample yields tens of thousands of clones, of which approximately 80% are seen a single time; roughly an eighth belongs to the top ten. This clonotype originated in a human donor in a cohort sampled during active COVID-19. Sequencing was done on a sample of peripheral blood. This sequence joins TRBV2 and TRBJ1-3; D gene uncertain. This CDR3 reads CASSEGRPGNTIYF. DNA for the CDR3: TGTGCCAGCAGTGAAGGCAGGCCTGGAAACACCATATATTTT.